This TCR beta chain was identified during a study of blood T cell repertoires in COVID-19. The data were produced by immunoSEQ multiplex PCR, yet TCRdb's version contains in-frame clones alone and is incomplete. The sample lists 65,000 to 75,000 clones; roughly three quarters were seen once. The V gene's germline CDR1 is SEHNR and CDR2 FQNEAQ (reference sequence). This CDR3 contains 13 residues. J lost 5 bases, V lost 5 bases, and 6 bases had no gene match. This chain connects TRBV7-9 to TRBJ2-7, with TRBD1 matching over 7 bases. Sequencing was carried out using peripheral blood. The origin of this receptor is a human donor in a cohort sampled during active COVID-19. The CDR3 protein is CASSRVGTDEQYF. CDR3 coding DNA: TGTGCCAGCAGCAGAGTAGGGACAGACGAGCAGTACTTC.